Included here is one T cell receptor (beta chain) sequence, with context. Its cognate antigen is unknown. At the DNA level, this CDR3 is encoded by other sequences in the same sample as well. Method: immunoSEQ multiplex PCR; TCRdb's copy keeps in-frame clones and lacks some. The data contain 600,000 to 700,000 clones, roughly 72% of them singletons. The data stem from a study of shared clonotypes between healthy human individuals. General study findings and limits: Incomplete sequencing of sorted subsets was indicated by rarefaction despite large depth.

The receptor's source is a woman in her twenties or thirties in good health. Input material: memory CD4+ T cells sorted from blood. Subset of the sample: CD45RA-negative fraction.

The chain's CDR3 is CASSLGGAKNIQYF. The CDR3 DNA is TGTGCCAGCAGCTTGGGCGGAGCCAAAAACATTCAGTACTTC. The rearrangement joins TRBV5-6 to TRBJ2-4; no definite D call. Deletions cut 0 bases from V and 0 bases from J, with 4 bases between. CDR1 and CDR2 from the germline V gene are SGHDT and YYEEEE. This CDR3 region has 14 residues.